A single sample gave rise to the 7 T cell receptor beta chains below, sequenced in a study of cytotoxic CD8 clonotypes in ibrutinib-treated CLL. Using immunoSEQ multiplex PCR, the repertoire was profiled, and TCRdb retains in-frame clones only, with some absent. The sample holds fewer than 400,000 clones, approximately 67% seen once. Material: PBMCs, obtained after 36 months of ibrutinib treatment. The receptors come from a human donor with chronic lymphocytic leukemia.

The CDR3 loop is CASSQDLETFWYGYTF. The CDR3 bases are TGCGCCAGCAGCCAAGATCTTGAAACATTCTGGTATGGCTACACCTTC. The chain couples TRBV4-1 to TRBJ1-2; D is ambiguous. V shed 0 bases and J shed 5 bases, with 16 bases lying between them. CDR3 length: 16 residues. Germline-derived CDR1 and CDR2 are MGHRA and YSYEKL.

The rearrangement joins TRBV25-1 to TRBJ2-1; D may be TRBD1 (6 bases). The CDR3 is made up of 15 amino acids. Germline V lookup: CDR1 MGHDK, CDR2 SYGVNS. Trimming shortened V by 3 bases and J by 5 bases, and 14 bases separated the two germline ends. CDR3 region: CASSEVGNRDNEQFF. CDR3 DNA sequence: TGTGCCAGCAGTGAGGTTGGTAACAGGGACAATGAGCAGTTCTTC.

This chain links TRBV4-1 with TRBJ2-5; D is uncertain. The CDR3 contains 15 residues. Trimming pared 0 bases from V and 7 bases from J, leaving 15 bases between. The germline V gene has CDR1 MGHRA and CDR2 YSYEKL. This chain's CDR3 is CASSQEGEVMGTQYF. In nucleotides, the CDR3 is TGCGCCAGCAGCCAAGAGGGCGAGGTCATGGGGACCCAGTACTTC.

The CDR3 here is CASSPWGAYLLEAFF. The DNA for the CDR3 is TGTGCCAGCAGCCCGTGGGGGGCGTACCTACTAGAAGCTTTCTTT. The rearrangement uses TRBV5-5 and TRBJ1-1, with D tentatively TRBD1 (6 bases). The CDR3 runs to 15 residues. V lost 4 bases, J lost 8 bases, and 21 bases lay in between. Germline assignment: CDR1 SGHKS and CDR2 YYEKEE (reference sequence).

The chain has TRBV27 and TRBJ2-3, with D unresolved. The CDR3 runs to 14 residues. The ends were cut back, 6 bases at V and 1 base at J, with 11 bases in the middle. Germline CDR1 and CDR2: MNHEY and SMNVEV (reference sequence). CDR3 sequence reads: CASRLSPRTDTQYF. In DNA, the CDR3 is TGTGCCAGCAGACTTAGCCCCCGCACAGATACGCAGTATTTT.

The chain joins TRBV29-1 to TRBJ2-7; D is perhaps TRBD1 (5 bases). Germline CDR1 and CDR2: SQVTM and ANQGSEA. The CDR3 sequence is 12 residues long. The germline V and J ends were trimmed by 7 bases and 6 bases, with 16 bases remaining between them. The CDR3 coding sequence is TGCAGCGCCCGGACAAGGGTCTCCGAGCAGTACTTC. It translates to CSARTRVSEQYF.

The chain joins TRBV6-5 to TRBJ2-7; unclear D gene. The CDR3 spans 13 residues. Trimming took off 6 bases at V and 2 bases at J, with 11 bases between the two ends. Per germline, CDR1 MNHEY and CDR2 SVGAGI. This CDR3 is CASSLRWAYEQYF. Written as DNA, the CDR3 is TGTGCCAGCAGCCTACGTTGGGCCTACGAGCAGTACTTC.